A single sample is the source of the 32 T cell receptor beta chains below, sequenced in a study of blood T cells in healthy people across ages. A sample-barcoded 5' primer and a J-beta primer mix were used in a second PCR of roughly 6 to 11 cycles. TCRdb passed the 5' RACE reads through MiXCR, listing each CDR3 protein once. Among 720,000 or so distinct CDR3 sequences listed, around 43% were seen once. Specimen: blood. All receptors derive from an older man in good health.

This clonotype was detected ten times or more. This rearrangement joins TRBV6-1 to TRBJ2-6; D not resolved. V was clipped by 4 bases and J by 0 bases, with 4 bases between them. CDR1 MNHNS and CDR2 SASEGT come from the germline V gene. This CDR3 comprises 14 residues. The CDR3 DNA reads TGTGCCAGCAGTGCGAGCTCTGGGGCCAACGTCCTGACTTTC. Translation gives CASSASSGANVLTF.

The sample holds a few counts of this clonotype. The rearrangement joins TRBV4-2 to TRBJ1-2, with 8 nucleotides matching TRBD1. The CDR3 is made up of 19 amino acids. Per the germline V gene, CDR1 is LGHNA and CDR2 is YNFKEQ. V gave up 0 bases and J gave up 0 bases; unmatched junction bases: 12. For the CDR3, the DNA is TGTGCCAGCAGCCAAGACCGGTCAGGGGGCGCGGGAGCTAACTATGGCTACACCTTC. Translating it yields CASSQDRSGGAGANYGYTF.

This clonotype came up once. The chain is built from TRBV30 and TRBJ2-7, with 10 bases matching TRBD1. The J call may be incorrect, as the DNA end agrees better with TRBJ2-5. This CDR3 is built from 14 residues. Germline lookup yields CDR1 GTSNPN and CDR2 SVGIG (reference sequence). The CDR3 loop reads CAWSAGQGLETQYF. For the CDR3, the DNA is TGTGCCTGGAGTGCGGGACAGGGGCTTGAGACCCAGTACTTC.

Only a few counts were recorded for this clonotype. The chain uses TRBV7-9 and TRBJ2-6; D uncertain. The CDR3 totals 16 residues. V was pared by 4 bases and J by 1 base, with 11 bases between. The germline V gene has CDR1 SEHNR and CDR2 FQNEAQ (reference sequence). CDR3 sequence (DNA): TGTGCCAGCAGCTCCCGTCGACGTTCTGGGGCCAACGTCCTGACTTTC. This codes for CASSSRRRSGANVLTF.

This clonotype occurred a few times. V is TRBV4-1 and J is TRBJ2-2; perhaps TRBD1 as D (6 bases). Per the germline V gene, CDR1 is MGHRA and CDR2 is YSYEKL. Trimming took off 6 bases at V and 1 base at J, with 12 bases between the two ends. The CDR3 is 15 residues long. The chain's CDR3 is CASSRTGLNTGELFF. The CDR3 DNA follows: TGCGCCAGCAGTCGAACAGGGTTGAACACCGGGGAGCTGTTTTTT.

In this sample, this clonotype turned up a few times. The chain is built from TRBV5-1 and TRBJ2-7; 11 bases match TRBD2. The CDR3 length is 17 residues. The germline gives CDR1 SGHRS, CDR2 YFSETQ. V was clipped by 4 bases and J by 3 bases; unmatched bases: 12. The CDR3 reads CASSPTSLAGGSYEQYF. The CDR3 region has the DNA TGCGCCAGCAGCCCGACCTCTTTAGCGGGAGGGAGCTACGAGCAGTACTTC.

In its sample, this clonotype was seen a few times. The chain joins TRBV4-3 to TRBJ2-3; 8 bases map to TRBD2. V lost 4 bases, J lost 0 bases, and 3 bases stayed unmatched. Germline loops: CDR1 LGHNA, CDR2 YSLEER. The CDR3 loop spans 15 amino acids. CDR3 nucleotide sequence: TGCGCCAGCAGCCTGGGACTAGTGAGCACAGATACGCAGTATTTT. It is translated as CASSLGLVSTDTQYF.

This rearrangement joins TRBV10-1 to TRBJ2-5; TRBD2 aligns across 12 bases. This CDR3 comprises 15 residues. The J segment lost 5 bases and the V segment lost 3 bases, leaving 4 bases of the junction unmatched. Per the germline V gene, CDR1 is WNHNN and CDR2 is SYGVQD (reference sequence). This CDR3 is CASSETSGGLETQYF. The CDR3 DNA sequence: TGCGCCAGCAGTGAAACTAGCGGGGGGTTGGAGACCCAGTACTTC.

Concerning this clonotype: Just one base apart from a much larger clone, this may be a read error. The chain has TRBV3-1 and TRBJ2-3; a weak D match, TRBD1 (5 bases). Germline CDR1 LGHDT, CDR2 YNNKEL (reference sequence). CDR3 size: 15 residues. The CDR3 DNA sequence: TGTGTCAGCAGCCACCGGTCAGGGAACACAGATACGCAGTATTTT. Encoded protein: CVSSHRSGNTDTQYF.

The chain employs TRBV20-1 and TRBJ2-5; D remains unclear. The assigned J gene may be wrong: the sequence end matches TRBJ2-7 better. The CDR3 has 14 amino acids. Looked up from germline, CDR1 is DFQATT and CDR2 is SNEGSKA (reference sequence). The CDR3 DNA sequence: TGCAGTGCCACGTCTCGTCACAGTCCCTACGAGCAGTACTTC. Translated: CSATSRHSPYEQYF.

This chain connects TRBV6-5 to TRBJ1-2, with D possibly being TRBD1 (6 bases). Trimming shortened V by 0 bases and J by 1 base, and 12 bases separated the two germline ends. Germline V gives CDR1 MNHEY, CDR2 SVGAGI. CDR3 size: 16 residues. The CDR3 protein is CASSYSVGQLNYGYTF. CDR3 DNA: TGTGCCAGCAGTTACTCGGTAGGACAGCTTAACTATGGCTACACCTTC.

V gene TRBV28 combines with J gene TRBJ2-4; no reliable D call. Per the germline V gene, CDR1 is MDHEN and CDR2 is SYDVKM. The V end lost 6 bases, the J end lost 15 bases, and 21 bases lay between the germline ends. The length of the CDR3 is 13 residues. The CDR3 protein is CASRSNGRASPYF. CDR3 in DNA: TGTGCCAGCAGGTCCAATGGACGGGCGAGCCCGTACTTC.

The chain carries TRBV4-3 and TRBJ1-2; 9 bases line up with TRBD1. With 4 bases clipped from V and 2 bases from J, the junction kept 5 bases outside the gene matches. The germline CDR1 and CDR2 sequences are LGHNA and YSLEER. The CDR3 consists of 15 residues. Here the CDR3 reads CASSRTGDGNYGYTF. CDR3 DNA sequence: TGCGCCAGCAGCCGGACAGGGGATGGGAACTATGGCTACACCTTC.

This clonotype was counted a few times. The chain couples TRBV4-3 to TRBJ1-2, with D possibly TRBD1 on 6 matching bases. The CDR3 extends over 15 amino acids. Germline V lookup: CDR1 LGHNA, CDR2 YSLEER. Trimming removed 2 bases at V and 7 bases at J, with 17 bases between. CDR3 bases: TGCGCCAGCAGCCAAACCGCGGGGGGCACTCGTGGCTACACCTTC. It specifies CASSQTAGGTRGYTF.

This clonotype appeared many times. The rearrangement uses TRBV7-2 and TRBJ2-5; a possible D gene is TRBD1 (6 bases). The germline V gene has CDR1 SGHTA and CDR2 FQGNSA. The length of the CDR3 is 14 residues. V was cut by 5 bases and J by 4 bases, with 14 bases left in between. The CDR3 DNA sequence: TGTGCCAGCAGCCAAACCCAGGGGAGAGAGACCCAGTACTTC. Protein sequence: CASSQTQGRETQYF.

Only a few counts were recorded for this clonotype. V usage is TRBV29-1 and J usage is TRBJ1-2; 10 bases agree with TRBD1. The CDR3 consists of 16 residues. V gave up 3 bases and J gave up 2 bases; unmatched junction bases: 9. From germline, CDR1 is SQVTM and CDR2 ANQGSEA. CDR3 bases: TGCAGCGTTGAGAGGGCCCGGGACAGGGGAAACTATGGCTACACCTTC. Amino acids: CSVERARDRGNYGYTF.

The V gene is TRBV7-2, the J gene TRBJ2-3; the match to TRBD1 covers 11 bases. The CDR3 loop spans 18 amino acids. Germline V gives CDR1 SGHTA, CDR2 FQGNSA. J lost 1 base, V lost 4 bases, and 10 bases had no gene match. Written as DNA, the CDR3 is TGTGCCAGCAGCTCAACCGGGACAGGGGGTGTTGGCACAGATACGCAGTATTTT. As protein: CASSSTGTGGVGTDTQYF. Supplemented by reference TRBV7-2 and TRBJ2-3, the full variable domain reads GAGVSQSPSNKVTEKGKDVELRCDPISGHTALYWYRQSLGQGLEFLIYFQGNSAPDKSGLPSDRFSAERTGGSVSTLTIQRTQQEDSAVYLCASSSTGTGGVGTDTQYFGPGTRLTVL.

This clonotype was counted only a few times. The genes are TRBV7-3 and TRBJ2-1; tentatively, D is TRBD2 (6 bases). The ends were cut back, 5 bases at V and 1 base at J, with 15 bases in the middle. This CDR3 comprises 16 residues. CDR1 and CDR2 (germline): SGHTA, FQGTGA. The DNA of the CDR3 is TGTGCCAGCAGCGTTAAAGCCGCGGGATCCTACAATGAGCAGTTCTTC. It specifies CASSVKAAGSYNEQFF.

The rearrangement uses TRBV6-6 and TRBJ2-2; tentatively, D is TRBD2 (5 bases). CDR1 and CDR2 from the germline V gene are MNHNY and SVGAGI (reference sequence). V was clipped by 5 bases and J by 1 base, with 14 bases between them. There are 16 residues in the CDR3. CDR3 DNA: TGTGCCAGCAGTGCGTCGGGTCGGGGGAACACCGGGGAGCTGTTTTTT. Translating it yields CASSASGRGNTGELFF.

The V and J genes are TRBV6-2 or TRBV6-3 and TRBJ2-1, with 14 nucleotides matching TRBD2. The CDR3 has 15 residues. V dropped 5 bases and J dropped 9; count of bases not matched to a gene: 6. Germline V gene lookup returns CDR1 MNHEY and CDR2 SVGEGT. CDR3 loop: CASSDRTSGRTEQFF. CDR3 coding DNA: TGTGCCAGCAGTGACAGGACTAGCGGGAGGACTGAGCAGTTCTTC.

V is TRBV20-1 and J is TRBJ2-3, with 11 bases fitting TRBD2. The ends lost 5 bases at V and 9 bases at J; junction bases unmatched: 10. The CDR3 length is 14 residues. CDR1 and CDR2 (germline): DFQATT, SNEGSKA (reference sequence). CDR3: CSAETSGVHSTQYF. The CDR3 DNA reads TGCAGTGCTGAGACTAGCGGGGTGCATTCAACGCAGTATTTT.

This clonotype was recorded many times. V and J are TRBV5-1 and TRBJ2-1; 7 nucleotides match TRBD2. Per germline, CDR1 SGHRS and CDR2 YFSETQ. J was trimmed by 3 bases and V by 3 bases; bases with no gene match: 3. CDR3 length: 14 residues. CDR3 DNA sequence: TGCGCCAGCAGCTCGGCTAGCGGCTACAATGAGCAGTTCTTC. Protein: CASSSASGYNEQFF.

As regards this clonotype: A read error may be the cause here, since a much bigger clone is one base away. This chain connects TRBV18 to TRBJ2-1; no clear D. This CDR3 contains 14 residues. Germline lookup yields CDR1 KGHSH and CDR2 LQKENI. CDR3 bases: TGTGCCAGCTCACACAGCTTTCAACCCAATGAGCAGTTATTC. Translating gives CASSHSFQPNEQLF.

This clonotype was detected ten times or more. The rearrangement links TRBV29-1 to TRBJ2-3; no reliable D call. CDR1 and CDR2 (germline): SQVTM, ANQGSEA. The CDR3 runs to 12 residues. The CDR3 DNA follows: TGCAGTCACTCCGGATTAGCAGATACGCAGTATTTT. Its translation: CSHSGLADTQYF.

This clonotype was found many times. This sequence joins TRBV29-1 and TRBJ2-5; TRBD1 is a possible D gene (5 bases). CDR3 length: 13 amino acids. Trimming took 2 bases from V and 5 from J, leaving 12 bases between them. Looked up from germline, CDR1 is SQVTM and CDR2 is ANQGSEA. DNA of the CDR3: TGCAGCGTTGAATCGGTGGGGCGGGAGACCCAGTACTTC. Translated: CSVESVGRETQYF.

This clonotype showed up just once. V and J are TRBV24-1 and TRBJ2-3; the D call may be TRBD1 or TRBD2 (5 bases each). V lost 5 bases and J 2 bases, leaving 10 bases between the germline ends. The CDR3 spans 14 residues. Germline V gene data show CDR1 as KGHDR and CDR2 as SFDVKD. The CDR3 region has the DNA TGTGCCACCAGTGGTTCGGGGACCACAGATACGCAGTATTTT. Translated: CATSGSGTTDTQYF.

This clonotype is labeled as medium-sized. The rearrangement joins TRBV4-3 to TRBJ1-2; 9 bases align to TRBD1. The germline gives CDR1 LGHNA, CDR2 YSLEER. CDR3 size: 15 residues. V shed 0 bases and J 5 bases; nucleotides not matched to a gene: 4. The CDR3 bases are TGCGCCAGCAGCCAAGAGTTACAGGGGGCTTATGGCTACACCTTC. Its translation: CASSQELQGAYGYTF.

This clonotype was recorded at least ten times. J is TRBJ2-7 and V is TRBV6-2 or TRBV6-3; D may be TRBD2 (6 bases). This CDR3 comprises 13 residues. V lost 8 bases, J lost 4 bases, and 15 bases lay in between. Per germline, CDR1 MNHEY and CDR2 SVGEGT. The DNA of the CDR3 is TGTGCCAGCCACTACGCGGGGCTTTACGAGCAGTACTTC. Translating gives CASHYAGLYEQYF.

This clonotype was counted many times. J is TRBJ2-5 and V is TRBV7-2; perhaps TRBD2 as D (6 bases). Between the trimmed V and J ends, which lost 5 bases and 6 bases, there was a span of 16 bases. There are 14 residues in the CDR3. Per the germline V gene, CDR1 is SGHTA and CDR2 is FQGNSA. The CDR3 DNA is TGTGCCAGCAGCCCAGAGGGACTTGAGAAGACCCAGTACTTC. It yields the protein CASSPEGLEKTQYF.

The chain links TRBV20-1 to TRBJ1-6, with 8 bases identical to TRBD1. V lost 0 bases to trimming and J lost 8 bases; unmatched junction nucleotides: 12. The CDR3 runs 17 residues. Per germline, CDR1 DFQATT and CDR2 SNEGSKA (reference sequence). Here the CDR3 DNA reads TGCAGTGCTAGAGATCTATTGGACAGGGAATATGATTCACCCCTCCACTTT. This encodes CSARDLLDREYDSPLHF.

J is TRBJ1-6 and V is TRBV6-6; D not resolved. There are 17 residues in the CDR3. The V gene's germline CDR1 is MNHNY and CDR2 SVGAGI (reference sequence). Trimming removed 0 bases from V and 0 bases from J, with 9 bases in between. CDR3 sequence (DNA): TGTGCCAGCAGTTACTCGGAGGGAAGCTCCTATAATTCACCCCTCCACTTT. It specifies CASSYSEGSSYNSPLHF.

This clonotype was picked up many times. This chain connects TRBV4-3 to TRBJ1-2; 9 nucleotides agree with TRBD1. The CDR3 sequence is 16 residues long. Trimming at V came to 2 bases and at J to 2 bases, leaving 6 bases not matched to a gene. Germline CDR1 reads LGHNA; CDR2 reads YSLEER. In DNA form, the CDR3 reads TGCGCCAGCAGCCAACGTGGGACAGGGTCGAACTATGGCTACACCTTC. Translating it yields CASSQRGTGSNYGYTF.